This T cell receptor (beta chain) appears in the sequencing data of a study of T cell repertoires in cytomegalovirus infection. TCRdb passed the reads through MiXCR, listing each CDR3 protein once. The sample lists under 800,000 distinct CDR3 sequences; 20% to 30% were seen once. This clonotype was seen many times. V lost 4 bases to trimming and J lost 7 bases, with 11 bases between them. This CDR3 is 12 amino acids long. The germline gives CDR1 SGHTA, CDR2 FQGNSA. This chain joins TRBV7-2 and TRBJ2-7; no clear D gene. Sequenced input: CD8+ T cells from PBMCs. The sequence came from a human donor in good health (CMV status not recorded). Some clones in this sample may be carry-over from other donors' samples. The CDR3 DNA is TGTGCCAGCAGCTCTCCGTCCCTGGAGCAGTACTTC. It yields the protein CASSSPSLEQYF.